This T cell receptor beta chain derives from a study of blood T cell repertoires in COVID-19. Background on the study: The samples span acute and convalescent COVID-19 from the United States, Italy and Spain. From T cells, B-cell-depleted T cells, or PBMCs came the material, which was cDNA or gDNA.

Authors' data handling: Nucleated cell number was recorded as an estimate derived from reference gene primer amplification. Using immunoSEQ multiplex PCR, the repertoire was profiled, and TCRdb retains in-frame clones only, with some absent. That table supplies the V and J calls and clone size; D and trimming were determined from the DNA. Here the sample spans approximately 130,000 clones, approximately 85% being singletons. The sample taken for sequencing was peripheral blood. This TCR came from a human donor in a cohort sampled during active COVID-19.

The CDR3 is CASSLAGVDGYTF. CDR3 in DNA: TGTGCCAGCAGCTTGGCAGGCGTGGATGGCTACACCTTC. The chain carries TRBV5-6 and TRBJ1-2; D gene ambiguous. Germline values: CDR1 SGHDT, CDR2 YYEEEE. There are 13 residues in the CDR3. V lost 0 bases, J lost 6 bases, and 9 bases lay in between. Looking up the rest from reference TRBV5-6 and TRBJ1-2 gives the full variable domain: DAGVTQSPTHLIKTRGQQVTLRCSPKSGHDTVSWYQQALGQGPQFIFQYYEEEERQRGNFPDRFSGHQFPNYSSELNVNALLLGDSALYLCASSLAGVDGYTFGSGTRLTVV.